Listed here are 10 T cell receptor beta chains from one sample, sequenced in a study of T cells in localized non-small cell lung cancer. This table comes from immunoSEQ multiplex PCR, and its TCRdb copy is limited to in-frame clones, with some not included. This table has about 1,000 clones, 27% appearing once. Sample: normal lung tissue next to the tumor, taken before any cancer treatment. These receptors all come from a woman aged 35 to 75 with stage III lung adenocarcinoma.

The V gene is TRBV5-1, the J gene TRBJ2-7; D may be TRBD2 (6 bases). V was cut by 0 bases and J by 5 bases, with 15 bases left in between. This CDR3 contains 15 residues. Germline V gene sequence: CDR1 SGHRS, CDR2 YFSETQ. CDR3 in amino acids: CASSLVSGGLDEQYF. The CDR3 DNA reads as TGCGCCAGCAGCTTGGTTTCCGGGGGTCTCGACGAGCAGTACTTC.

In this sample, this clone turned up a few times. The J gene is TRBJ2-7, the V gene TRBV6-8, with 8 bases fitting TRBD2. This CDR3 comprises 12 residues. Germline values: CDR1 MNHGY, CDR2 SAAAGT. V lost 6 bases, J lost 7 bases, and 5 bases stayed unmatched. The CDR3 region is CASSTGRGEQYF. CDR3 DNA: TGTGCCAGCAGCACCGGGAGGGGAGAGCAGTACTTC.

This clone counts as large. The chain recombines TRBV11-3 with TRBJ1-3; D is unclear. V lost 0 bases and J 1 base, leaving 7 bases between the germline ends. CDR3 length: 15 residues. CDR1 SGHNT and CDR2 YENEEA come from the germline V gene. Here the CDR3 reads CASSLEVGSGNTIYF. The CDR3 bases are TGTGCCAGCAGCTTAGAGGTGGGGTCTGGAAACACCATATATTTT. Combining the CDR3 with reference TRBV11-3 and TRBJ1-3 gives the whole variable domain EAGVVQSPRYKIIEKKQPVAFWCNPISGHNTLYWYLQNLGQGPELLIRYENEEAVDDSQLPKDRFSAERLKGVDSTLKIQPAELGDSAVYLCASSLEVGSGNTIYFGEGSWLTVV.

This CDR3 is CASSLRDRGSEKLFF. The CDR3 nucleotides are TGCGCCAGCAGCCTCAGGGACAGGGGAAGTGAAAAACTGTTTTTT. J is TRBJ1-4 and V is TRBV4-1; 10 positions agree with TRBD1. CDR3 length equals 15 residues. The J segment lost 7 bases and the V segment lost 4 bases, leaving 6 bases of the junction unmatched. Germline-derived CDR1 and CDR2 are MGHRA and YSYEKL.

This chain joins TRBV28 and TRBJ1-2, with a tentative D call TRBD1 (6 bases). The CDR3 extends over 14 amino acids. The V and J ends lost 4 bases and 2 bases respectively, with 11 bases between them. Germline lookup yields CDR1 MDHEN and CDR2 SYDVKM. CDR3 DNA sequence: TGTGCCAGCAGTTCCTCTGACAGGAACTATGGCTACACCTTC. Translation: CASSSSDRNYGYTF.

The gene calls are TRBV18 and TRBJ2-7; maybe TRBD2 (6 bases). The CDR3 covers 13 residues. Germline values: CDR1 KGHSH, CDR2 LQKENI. Trimming shortened V by 3 bases and J by 4 bases, and 10 bases separated the two germline ends. The CDR3 region is CASSPMEGYEQYF. CDR3 bases: TGTGCCAGCTCACCCATGGAGGGGTACGAGCAGTACTTC. Looking up the rest from reference TRBV18 and TRBJ2-7 gives the full variable domain: NAGVMQNPRHLVRRRGQEARLRCSPMKGHSHVYWYRQLPEEGLKFMVYLQKENIIDESGMPKERFSAEFPKEGPSILRIQQVVRGDSAAYFCASSPMEGYEQYFGPGTRLTVT.

This clone came up a few times. The V and J genes are TRBV30 and TRBJ1-2; 7 bases align to TRBD1. The CDR3 is 13 residues long. Germline-derived CDR1 and CDR2 are GTSNPN and SVGIG (reference sequence). Trimming took 4 bases from V and 5 from J; bases not matched to a gene: 7. CDR3 residues: CAWTPGQFYGYTF. DNA for the CDR3: TGTGCCTGGACTCCGGGACAGTTTTATGGCTACACCTTC.

The chain is built from TRBV19 and TRBJ2-5, with D possibly being TRBD1 (5 bases). Germline loops: CDR1 LNHDA, CDR2 SQIVND (reference sequence). The V end lost 8 bases, the J end lost 5 bases, and 18 bases lay between the germline ends. The CDR3 runs 14 residues. The CDR3 coding sequence is TGTGCCAGTGGCCAAATGGGGCCAGGGGAGACCCAGTACTTC. This translates into CASGQMGPGETQYF.

The genes are TRBV18 and TRBJ2-3; D is unresolved. Trimming removed 2 bases from V and 4 bases from J, with 7 bases in between. Per germline, CDR1 KGHSH and CDR2 LQKENI. The CDR3 is 13 amino acids. As DNA, the CDR3 is TGTGCCAGCTCACCATTGCTAGCAGATACGCAGTATTTT. Protein sequence: CASSPLLADTQYF.

The V call is TRBV28, the J call TRBJ2-2; maybe TRBD2 (6 bases). The ends were cut back, 8 bases at V and 6 bases at J, with 13 bases in the middle. Germline V gives CDR1 MDHEN, CDR2 SYDVKM. The CDR3 has 13 residues. The CDR3 region is CASRLEGSGELFF. The DNA of the CDR3 is TGTGCCAGCCGGCTGGAGGGTTCCGGGGAGCTGTTTTTT.